These 10 T cell receptor beta chains were sequenced from one sample in a study of shared clonotypes between healthy human individuals. The method was immunoSEQ multiplex PCR; TCRdb's version includes in-frame clones alone and lacks a portion of them. The table shows around 440,000 clones, with 70% to 80% occurring only once. The sample consisted of PBMCs. These TCRs come from a woman between 35 and 50 years old in good health. Some clones in this sample may be carry-over from other donors' samples.

The sample holds a few counts of this clone. V gene TRBV28 combines with J gene TRBJ1-5, with D possibly being TRBD1 (5 bases). Germline V gene sequence: CDR1 MDHEN, CDR2 SYDVKM. V dropped 11 bases and J dropped 6 bases, with 17 bases sitting between them. The length of the CDR3 is 13 residues. CDR3 sequence reads: CASSGPRGQPQHF. The CDR3 DNA reads as TGTGCCTCCTCGGGGCCCCGAGGTCAGCCCCAGCATTTT.

The table lists this clone with a few counts. The genes are TRBV18 and TRBJ2-2, with TRBD1 as a possible D gene (6 bases). Germline CDR1 KGHSH, CDR2 LQKENI. The length of the CDR3 is 15 residues. Trimming stripped 3 bases from V and 4 bases from J, with 12 bases between. CDR3 residues: CASSPSDSGTGELFF. The CDR3 DNA reads as TGTGCCAGCTCACCCTCGGACAGCGGCACCGGGGAGCTGTTTTTT.

For this clone: This could be a read error, since a much larger clone is one nucleotide away. The V call is TRBV6-6, the J call TRBJ2-1; 10 nucleotides align to TRBD1. CDR1 MNHNY and CDR2 SVGAGI come from the germline V gene (reference sequence). CDR3 length equals 14 residues. CDR3 protein: CVSNRDRGQDEQFF. The CDR3 DNA reads as TGTGTCAGCAACCGAGACAGGGGGCAGGATGAGCAGTTCTTC.

The chain joins TRBV28 to TRBJ1-4; D is uncertain. The CDR3 has 16 amino acids. The V gene lost 4 bases and the J gene lost 0 bases, with 12 bases spanning the gap. Germline CDR1 reads MDHEN; CDR2 reads SYDVKM. CDR3 coding DNA: TGTGCCAGCAGTTCAACTAGTAGGGCAACTAATGAAAAACTGTTTTTT. It encodes CASSSTSRATNEKLFF.

The rearrangement joins TRBV10-3 to TRBJ2-1; 7 bases line up with TRBD2. V shed 3 bases, J shed 3 bases, and the junction held 5 bases outside the gene matches. The CDR3 length is 15 residues. In germline, CDR1 is ENHRY, CDR2 SYGVKD. Here the CDR3 DNA reads TGTGCCATCAGTGATGAGCGGGAAAACTACAATGAGCAGTTCTTC. Encoded protein: CAISDERENYNEQFF.

Of note for this clone: Only one base separates this from a far larger clonotype, so it likely reflects a read error. The rearrangement links TRBV30 to TRBJ1-6; 7 bases are a match to TRBD1. Germline CDR1 GTSNPN, CDR2 SVGIG (reference sequence). CDR3 size: 13 residues. In DNA form, the CDR3 reads TGTGCCTGGAGACGACAGGGTAATCCACCCCTCCACTTT. It yields the protein CAWRRQGNPPLHF.

V and J are TRBV9 and TRBJ2-3; TRBD2 matches at 10 bases. J lost 6 bases, V lost 0 bases, and 4 bases had no gene match. The CDR3 loop spans 15 amino acids. Germline V lookup: CDR1 SGDLS, CDR2 YYNGEE. CDR3 loop: CASSVVGAGGDTQYF. The CDR3 coding sequence is TGTGCCAGCAGCGTAGTCGGAGCGGGAGGGGATACGCAGTATTTT.

As for this clone: Just one base apart from a much larger clone, this may be a read error. This chain joins TRBV25-1 and TRBJ2-7; D not resolved. Germline CDR1 and CDR2: MGHDK and SYGVNS. The length of the CDR3 is 11 residues. With 3 bases removed from V and 3 bases from J, the gap between germline ends came to 3 bases. The CDR3 sequence: CASSDIYEQYF. The CDR3 nucleotides are TGTGCCAGCAGTGACATCTACGAGCAGTACTTC.

This chain links TRBV5-1 with TRBJ2-7; no definite D call. This CDR3 has 14 amino acids. CDR1 and CDR2 (germline): SGHRS, YFSETQ. Trimming left V 0 bases short and J 3 bases short, with 10 bases between. The CDR3 coding sequence is TGCGCCAGCAGCTTGGCAGGTAAATACTACGAGCAGTACTTC. This translates into CASSLAGKYYEQYF. Filled out from reference TRBV5-1 and TRBJ2-7, the complete variable domain reads KAGVTQTPRYLIKTRGQQVTLSCSPISGHRSVSWYQQTPGQGLQFLFEYFSETQRNKGNFPGRFSGRQFSNSRSEMNVSTLELGDSALYLCASSLAGKYYEQYFGPGTRLTVT.

The table lists this clone with a count of one. This chain uses TRBV19 with TRBJ2-1; 10 bases agree with TRBD2. This CDR3 is 16 amino acids long. The trim removed 7 bases at V and 3 bases at J, leaving 9 bases unmatched. Looked up from germline, CDR1 is LNHDA and CDR2 is SQIVND (reference sequence). CDR3 amino acids: CASKPKLAGGYNEQFF. Written as DNA, the CDR3 is TGTGCCAGTAAACCAAAATTAGCGGGAGGCTACAATGAGCAGTTCTTC.